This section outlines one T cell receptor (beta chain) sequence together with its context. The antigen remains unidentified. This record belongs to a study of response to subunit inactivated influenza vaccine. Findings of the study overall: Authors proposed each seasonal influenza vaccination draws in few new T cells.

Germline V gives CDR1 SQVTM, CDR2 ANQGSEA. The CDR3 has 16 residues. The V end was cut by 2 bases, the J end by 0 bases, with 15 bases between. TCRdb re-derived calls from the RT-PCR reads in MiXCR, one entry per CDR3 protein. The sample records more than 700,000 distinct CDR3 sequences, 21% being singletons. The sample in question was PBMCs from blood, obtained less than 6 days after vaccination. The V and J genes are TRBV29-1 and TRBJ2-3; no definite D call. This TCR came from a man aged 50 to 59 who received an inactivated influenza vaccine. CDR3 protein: CSVELEYSPSTDTQYF. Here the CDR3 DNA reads TGCAGCGTTGAACTCGAATACAGCCCCAGCACAGATACGCAGTATTTT.